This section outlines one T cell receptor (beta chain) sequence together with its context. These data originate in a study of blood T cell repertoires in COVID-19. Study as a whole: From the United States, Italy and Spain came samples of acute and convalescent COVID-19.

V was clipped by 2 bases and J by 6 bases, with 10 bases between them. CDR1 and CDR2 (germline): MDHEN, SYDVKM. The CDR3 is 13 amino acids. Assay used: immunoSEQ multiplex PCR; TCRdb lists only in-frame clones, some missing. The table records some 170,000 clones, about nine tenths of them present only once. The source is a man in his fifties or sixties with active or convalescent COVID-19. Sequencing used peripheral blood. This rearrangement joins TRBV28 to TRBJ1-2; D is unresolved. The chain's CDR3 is CASSLRTEHGYTF. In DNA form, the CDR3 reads TGTGCCAGCAGTTTAAGAACGGAGCATGGCTACACCTTC.